Following are 23 T cell receptor beta chains from one sample sequenced in a study of T cell clones after liver transplantation. TCRdb's copy holds only in-frame clones and misses some; the assay was immunoSEQ multiplex PCR. The sample has tens of thousands of clones, 70% to 75% seen once; the top ten hold roughly a tenth. Specimen: CD4+ T cells from blood, collected at the 22-month timepoint. The receptors derive from a human patient who received a liver transplant. The graft donor may be the source of some T cells.

The chain recombines TRBV5-6 with TRBJ1-2; maybe TRBD1 (6 bases). V lost 4 bases, J lost 8 bases, and 18 bases lay in between. The CDR3 runs to 14 residues. Germline values: CDR1 SGHDT, CDR2 YYEEEE. The CDR3 reads CASSVQGIAGGYTF. The CDR3, as DNA: TGTGCCAGCAGCGTTCAGGGGATAGCGGGGGGCTACACCTTC.

The chain is built from TRBV10-3 and TRBJ2-7; the match to TRBD1 covers 8 bases. Germline V gene data show CDR1 as ENHRY and CDR2 as SYGVKD. The CDR3 has 14 residues. Unmatched junction bases numbered 6, after V lost 6 bases and J lost 2 bases. CDR3: CAISPPDRAYEQYF. As DNA, the CDR3 is TGTGCCATCAGCCCCCCGGACAGGGCCTACGAGCAGTACTTC.

The chain has TRBV6-6 and TRBJ2-1; 11 bases agree with TRBD2. The trim removed 6 bases at V and 4 bases at J, leaving 2 bases unmatched. The CDR3 sequence is 14 residues long. In germline, CDR1 is MNHNY, CDR2 SVGAGI (reference sequence). The CDR3: CASRTSGDYNEQFF. CDR3 nucleotides: TGTGCCAGCAGGACTAGCGGGGATTACAATGAGCAGTTCTTC.

CDR3 sequence: CASSLVSSVNEQYF. CDR3 nucleotides: TGTGCCAGCAGCTTAGTCTCATCTGTGAACGAGCAGTACTTC. The V call is TRBV7-9, the J call TRBJ2-7; no definite D call. With 1 base removed from V and 5 bases from J, the gap between germline ends came to 12 bases. The germline CDR1 and CDR2 sequences are SEHNR and FQNEAQ (reference sequence). The CDR3 sequence is 14 residues long.

This sequence joins TRBV19 and TRBJ1-5; the D gene is possibly TRBD1 (6 bases). CDR1 is LNHDA, CDR2 SQIVND, per germline (reference sequence). Trimming cost V 5 bases and J 6 bases, with 8 bases left between them. The CDR3 contains 12 residues. The CDR3 region has the DNA TGTGCCAGTAGTCTAGGGGGTCAGCCCCAGCATTTT. Its protein product is CASSLGGQPQHF.

This clone was counted only a few times. The chain is built from TRBV28 and TRBJ2-2; 8 bases align to TRBD1. Germline values: CDR1 MDHEN, CDR2 SYDVKM. CDR3 size: 15 residues. The V segment lost 3 bases and the J segment 6 bases; nucleotides outside the gene matches: 6. DNA of the CDR3: TGTGCCAGCAGTTTCCGGACAGGGTTTTCCGGGGAGCTGTTTTTT. Amino acid sequence: CASSFRTGFSGELFF.

The J gene is TRBJ1-2, the V gene TRBV28; tentative D call: TRBD1 (6 bases). Germline CDR1 MDHEN, CDR2 SYDVKM. V lost 4 bases and J 0 bases, leaving 12 bases between the germline ends. This CDR3 has 15 residues. In DNA, the CDR3 is TGTGCCAGCAGTTCCCAGGGGATAGCTAACTATGGCTACACCTTC. This codes for CASSSQGIANYGYTF.

The chain is built from TRBV28 and TRBJ1-5; tentative D call: TRBD1 (5 bases). Germline assignment: CDR1 MDHEN and CDR2 SYDVKM. Trimming cost V 4 bases and J 0 bases, with 13 bases left between them. This CDR3 is built from 16 residues. DNA for the CDR3: TGTGCCAGCAGTTCCCGGGACGGGGGTAGCAATCAGCCCCAGCATTTT. Protein product: CASSSRDGGSNQPQHF.

The J gene is TRBJ2-1, the V gene TRBV5-1, with D perhaps TRBD1 (5 bases). Germline CDR1 is SGHRS and CDR2 is YFSETQ. Between the trimmed V and J ends, which lost 5 bases and 0 bases, there was a span of 12 bases. CDR3 size: 15 residues. The CDR3: CASSFRQSSYNEQFF. The CDR3 coding sequence is TGCGCCAGCAGTTTTAGACAGAGCTCCTACAATGAGCAGTTCTTC.

The chain combines TRBV5-6 with TRBJ2-7; D is perhaps TRBD2 (7 bases). The CDR3 totals 15 residues. Trimming pared 5 bases from V and 5 bases from J, leaving 20 bases between. Germline V CDR1 and CDR2: SGHDT, YYEEEE. CDR3 nucleotides: TGTGCCAGCAGTACCTCCGGACTAGGGGGACACGAGCAGTACTTC. Translated: CASSTSGLGGHEQYF.

This chain connects TRBV2 to TRBJ1-6; D is possibly TRBD1 (6 bases). V gave up 7 bases and J gave up 8 bases, with 24 bases separating them. The CDR3 extends over 17 amino acids. In germline, CDR1 is SNHLY, CDR2 FYNNEI. Here the CDR3 reads CASMSWIGGGFHSPLHF. The CDR3 coding sequence is TGTGCCAGCATGTCCTGGATAGGAGGGGGGTTTCATTCACCCCTCCACTTT.

The chain uses TRBV5-1 and TRBJ2-2; TRBD1 matches at 10 bases. Losses at the gene ends were 4 bases for V and 5 bases for J; bases not matched to a gene: 11. Germline V gene data show CDR1 as SGHRS and CDR2 as YFSETQ. This CDR3 comprises 17 residues. The CDR3 coding sequence is TGCGCCAGCAGCCCGGTGGGACAGGGGTTCTCGACCGGGGAGCTGTTTTTT. Protein sequence: CASSPVGQGFSTGELFF.

This chain links TRBV19 with TRBJ1-5; no firm D call. V lost 3 bases and J lost 1, with 7 bases in between. The CDR3 has 14 amino acids. Germline CDR1 LNHDA, CDR2 SQIVND (reference sequence). The CDR3 sequence: CASSMIESNQPQHF. CDR3 nucleotides: TGTGCCAGTAGTATGATAGAGAGCAATCAGCCCCAGCATTTT.

The chain has TRBV30 and TRBJ2-2, with 10 bases that match TRBD1. The CDR3 contains 16 residues. J gave up 3 bases and V 0 bases, and 4 bases lay outside the gene matches. CDR1 and CDR2 (germline): GTSNPN, SVGIG (reference sequence). The CDR3 sequence: CAWSVRGTGDTGELFF. CDR3 nucleotide sequence: TGTGCCTGGAGTGTACGAGGGACAGGGGACACCGGGGAGCTGTTTTTT.

The chain couples TRBV5-6 to TRBJ1-2, with D possibly TRBD1 on 5 matching bases. In germline, CDR1 is SGHDT, CDR2 YYEEEE. V was cut by 0 bases and J by 2 bases, with 11 bases left in between. The CDR3 loop spans 15 amino acids. As DNA, the CDR3 is TGTGCCAGCAGCTTGGAAGGCAGGGAGAACTATGGCTACACCTTC. Translating gives CASSLEGRENYGYTF.

The genes are TRBV5-1 and TRBJ2-6; a weak D match, TRBD2 (6 bases). This CDR3 is 16 amino acids long. CDR1 is SGHRS and CDR2 is YFSETQ in the germline V gene. The V gene lost 0 bases and the J gene lost 4 bases, with 11 bases spanning the gap. The CDR3 DNA reads as TGCGCCAGCAGCTTGGTGGGGGGATCAGGGGCCAACGTCCTGACTTTC. Protein sequence: CASSLVGGSGANVLTF. The whole variable domain, filled in from reference TRBV5-1 and TRBJ2-6, reads KAGVTQTPRYLIKTRGQQVTLSCSPISGHRSVSWYQQTPGQGLQFLFEYFSETQRNKGNFPGRFSGRQFSNSRSEMNVSTLELGDSALYLCASSLVGGSGANVLTFGAGSRLTVL.

The chain recombines TRBV28 with TRBJ1-2; D is unresolved. Trimming left V 1 base short and J 13 bases short, with 13 bases between. Germline V gene sequence: CDR1 MDHEN, CDR2 SYDVKM. The CDR3 has 12 residues. The DNA for the CDR3 is TGTGCCAGCAGTTTATTGGACGGAGTGGGCACCTTC. As protein: CASSLLDGVGTF.

The table lists this clone with a count of one. In nucleotides, the CDR3 is TGTGCCAGCAGCGCGGCCGGGTTGGGCACTGAAGCTTTCTTT. Protein: CASSAAGLGTEAFF. The chain has TRBV5-5 and TRBJ1-1; no firm D call. The germline gives CDR1 SGHKS, CDR2 YYEKEE (reference sequence). This CDR3 comprises 14 residues. Trimming left V 4 bases short and J 4 bases short, with 14 bases between.

The chain carries TRBV19 and TRBJ2-2; 7 bases map to TRBD1. This CDR3 comprises 14 residues. Germline trimming cut 8 bases from V and 6 bases from J; bases unmatched to any gene: 9. The V gene's germline CDR1 is LNHDA and CDR2 SQIVND (reference sequence). The CDR3 sequence is CASSESGGAGELFF. The CDR3 bases are TGTGCCAGTTCTGAGTCAGGGGGTGCCGGGGAGCTGTTTTTT.

This chain connects TRBV11-2 to TRBJ2-7; D ambiguous. This CDR3 is 12 amino acids long. Germline V gives CDR1 SGHAT, CDR2 FQNNGV. V lost 5 bases, J lost 7 bases, and 12 bases lay in between. DNA for the CDR3: TGTGCCAGCAGCCCTTTGATAGGTGAGCAGTACTTC. Residues: CASSPLIGEQYF.

The chain employs TRBV6-1 and TRBJ2-7; D uncertain. The V gene's germline CDR1 is MNHNS and CDR2 SASEGT. Trimming stripped 2 bases from V and 2 bases from J, with 10 bases between. The CDR3 is 14 residues long. The CDR3 here is CASSEQSWAYEQYF. CDR3 nucleotides: TGTGCCAGCAGTGAACAGTCCTGGGCCTACGAGCAGTACTTC.

The chain recombines TRBV29-1 with TRBJ1-1; 8 bases are shared with TRBD1. CDR1 is SQVTM, CDR2 ANQGSEA, per germline. J gave up 1 base and V 6 bases, and 4 bases lay outside the gene matches. The CDR3 extends over 13 amino acids. The CDR3 spells CSVDRVGNTEAFF. The CDR3 coding sequence is TGCAGCGTGGACAGGGTGGGGAACACTGAAGCTTTCTTT.

The chain links TRBV6-7 to TRBJ1-3; D gene unclear. TRBV6-7 falls under the ORF class, with uncertain function. The CDR3 totals 15 residues. V lost 4 bases to trimming and J lost 0 bases, with 10 bases between them. CDR3 sequence (DNA): TGTGCCAGCAGTTCCGAAGGGCTCTCTGGAAACACCATATATTTT. Residues: CASSSEGLSGNTIYF.